These 8 T cell receptor beta chains share one sample of origin, sequenced in a study of T cell responses to AZD1222 COVID-19 vaccine. Produced via immunoSEQ multiplex PCR; TCRdb's table is partial and in-frame only. This table has about 120,000 clones, about 86% appearing once. Specimen: peripheral blood, collected 28 days after the second AZD1222 dose. The origin of the receptors is an adult who received the AZD1222 COVID-19 vaccine.

The genes are TRBV2 and TRBJ2-7; D is perhaps TRBD2 (5 bases). CDR1 and CDR2 (germline): SNHLY, FYNNEI. The CDR3 runs 15 residues. The V end lost 3 bases, the J end lost 4 bases, and 16 bases lay between the germline ends. The CDR3 DNA reads as TGTGCCAGCAGTGACCGTGGAAGCGGCGGGTACGAGCAGTACTTC. Amino acids: CASSDRGSGGYEQYF.

The chain combines TRBV24-1 with TRBJ1-1, with TRBD1 as a possible D gene (5 bases). Looked up from germline, CDR1 is KGHDR and CDR2 is SFDVKD. This CDR3 region has 17 residues. V was clipped by 4 bases and J by 7 bases, with 24 bases between them. The DNA for the CDR3 is TGTGCCACCAGTGACTCTCGTAGTGGACTTGGGGGTGGTGAAGCTTTCTTT. Its protein is CATSDSRSGLGGGEAFF.

The chain employs TRBV19 and TRBJ1-2, with 11 bases lining up with TRBD1. This CDR3 is built from 15 residues. V lost 7 bases and J lost 8; bases outside the gene matches: 12. In germline, CDR1 is LNHDA, CDR2 SQIVND (reference sequence). CDR3 residues: CASKGTGGMMRGYTF. In nucleotides, the CDR3 is TGTGCCAGTAAGGGGACAGGGGGGATGATGAGAGGCTACACCTTC.

The V and J genes are TRBV2 and TRBJ1-1; D remains unclear. The CDR3 has 14 residues. The germline V gene encodes CDR1 SNHLY and CDR2 FYNNEI. Trimming shortened V by 1 base and J by 3 bases, and 9 bases separated the two germline ends. This chain's CDR3 is CASSEGGGDTEAFF. CDR3 nucleotide sequence: TGTGCCAGCAGTGAAGGGGGAGGCGACACTGAAGCTTTCTTT.

This sequence joins TRBV12-3 or TRBV12-4 and TRBJ2-1; 9 bases are a match to TRBD2. V trimming: 6 bases; J trimming: 15 bases; junction bases outside the gene matches: 6. The length of the CDR3 is 11 residues. The CDR3 DNA sequence: TGTGCCAGCAGGACCGGGACTAGCTCGTTCTTC. Translating it yields CASRTGTSSFF.

The rearrangement links TRBV5-4 to TRBJ2-1, with 7 bases matching TRBD1. Germline V gene data show CDR1 as SGHNT and CDR2 as YYREEE (reference sequence). J gave up 10 bases and V 5 bases, and 9 bases lay outside the gene matches. CDR3 length equals 13 residues. The CDR3 DNA reads as TGTGCCAGCAGTCGGACAGGATATCGGGAGCAGTTCTTC. Translating it yields CASSRTGYREQFF.

By its share, this clone is medium-sized. The chain recombines TRBV11-2 with TRBJ2-7; perhaps TRBD2 as D (5 bases). CDR3 length equals 16 residues. Trimming left V 5 bases short and J 2 bases short, with 19 bases between. CDR1 is SGHAT, CDR2 FQNNGV, per germline. The CDR3 reads CASSADGVGVTYEQYF. CDR3 bases: TGTGCCAGCAGCGCAGACGGGGTTGGGGTTACCTACGAGCAGTACTTC.

This sequence joins TRBV7-2 and TRBJ1-2; the match to TRBD1 covers 9 bases. The CDR3 sequence is 15 residues long. Germline V gene data show CDR1 as SGHTA and CDR2 as FQGNSA. V lost 5 bases, J lost 8 bases, and 12 bases stayed unmatched. CDR3 residues: CASSPGLGTGFGYTF. DNA of the CDR3: TGTGCCAGCAGCCCGGGGCTGGGGACAGGGTTCGGCTACACCTTC.